The following is a T cell receptor (beta chain) sequence with its context. Its antigen remains unknown. The data were obtained in a study of T cell repertoires in cytomegalovirus infection. Study summary: CMV epitopes that were recently identified and HLA-C-restricted were used alongside well-studied HLA-B-restricted ones. Public TCR beta signatures indicated both CMV infection and matching HLA type.

V was clipped by 6 bases and J by 7 bases, with 16 bases between them. This CDR3 is 14 amino acids long. Regarding the study as a whole: Cumulated frequencies of public TCR beta families served to identify carriers of CMV plus the relevant HLA. The ex vivo response was dominated by HLA-C-restricted CMV-specific TCR beta clonotypes.

MiXCR, applied by TCRdb to the reads, yields one record per CDR3 protein. This table has some 500,000 distinct CDR3 sequences, around 30% appearing once. The sequencing here drew on cultured PBMCs, taken from culture after CMV antigen stimulation. The chain links TRBV12-3 or TRBV12-4 to TRBJ1-5; a weak D match, TRBD1 (5 bases). The TCR comes from a human donor in good health (CMV status not recorded). Some clones in this sample may be carry-over from other donors' samples. The CDR3 here is CASRSGGSGQPQHF. The CDR3 nucleotides are TGTGCCAGCAGAAGCGGGGGTTCGGGCCAGCCCCAGCATTTT.